This record covers a single T cell receptor beta chain. Its target is unknown. A read error may explain this, as a much larger clone is one base away. These data come from a study of T cells after yellow fever vaccination. Notes on the study in general: Researchers cautioned that FACS-sorted repertoires could harbor abundant clonotypes contaminating from the bulk population. Only a small proportion of the clonotypes turned up in both the CD4 and the CD8 compartments, likely arising from convergent recombination.

TCRdb re-called the 5' RACE reads with MiXCR, one entry per CDR3 protein. The table lists 200,000 or so distinct CDR3 sequences, 6.7% of them singletons. The CDR3 runs to 11 residues. The chain couples TRBV12-3 or TRBV12-4 to TRBJ2-5, with D uncertain. The origin of this receptor is a young man who received the YFV17D yellow fever vaccine. Sequences were derived from CD4+ T cells sorted from PBMCs, sampled on the day of the yellow fever booster vaccination. The CDR3 spells CASSPDETQCF. For the CDR3, the DNA is TGTGCCAGCAGCCCCGACGAAACCCAGTGCTTC.